This T cell receptor (beta chain) was captured in a study of T cell responses to AZD1222 COVID-19 vaccine. Using immunoSEQ multiplex PCR, the repertoire was profiled, and TCRdb retains in-frame clones only, with some absent. The table includes 130,000 or so clones, over 90% detected once. The study's findings and limits: When two AZD1222 doses had been given, Spike-specific TCR breadth and depth rose.

Turning to this clone: The antigen remains unidentified.

The CDR3 has 13 residues. Germline V CDR1 and CDR2: LNHDA, SQIVND (reference sequence). Trimming removed 5 bases at V and 8 bases at J, with 15 bases between. This chain links TRBV19 with TRBJ1-2; possibly TRBD1 for D (6 bases). The source was peripheral blood, collected on day 0 of AZD1222 vaccination. The source is an adult in good health. CDR3 residues: CASSLRQAWGYTF. The CDR3 nucleotides are TGTGCCAGTAGTCTACGACAGGCCTGGGGCTACACCTTC.